Below are 30 T cell receptor beta chains sequenced from a single sample in a study of blood T cell repertoires in COVID-19. Produced via immunoSEQ multiplex PCR; TCRdb's table is partial and in-frame only. The sample has about 170,000 clones; 77% are singletons. The sequencing sample was made of peripheral blood. These receptor sequences come from a man between 65 and 85 years old with acute or convalescent COVID-19.

The chain is built from TRBV10-1 and TRBJ2-5, with TRBD1 matching over 8 bases. Germline CDR1 reads WNHNN; CDR2 reads SYGVQD (reference sequence). The CDR3 has 15 amino acids. Trimming removed 9 bases from V and 1 base from J; junction bases left unmatched: 10. The CDR3 is CARVPGQVIQETQYF. The CDR3 DNA follows: TGCGCCAGAGTACCGGGACAGGTGATCCAAGAGACCCAGTACTTC.

V is TRBV4-1 and J is TRBJ2-7; 10 bases align to TRBD1. Per germline, CDR1 MGHRA and CDR2 YSYEKL. The CDR3 covers 16 residues. The ends lost 1 base at V and 5 bases at J; junction bases unmatched: 8. The CDR3 reads CASSQVPTGGVDEQYF. In DNA, the CDR3 is TGCGCCAGCAGCCAAGTACCGACAGGGGGCGTCGACGAGCAGTACTTC.

This sequence joins TRBV6-5 and TRBJ1-1, with 8 positions matching TRBD1. The CDR3 has 14 amino acids. Losses at the gene ends were 8 bases for V and 3 bases for J; bases not matched to a gene: 8. Germline assignment: CDR1 MNHEY and CDR2 SVGAGI. For the CDR3, the DNA is TGTGCCAGCTCCCGGACAGGGTCGTACACTGAAGCTTTCTTT. Its translation is CASSRTGSYTEAFF.

This chain uses TRBV7-8 with TRBJ2-2, with D possibly TRBD2 on 5 matching bases. V dropped 7 bases and J dropped 6 bases, with 15 bases sitting between them. This CDR3 comprises 14 residues. CDR1 SGHVS and CDR2 FQNEAQ come from the germline V gene. The CDR3 here is CASTTSEVAGELFF. The CDR3 DNA sequence: TGTGCCAGCACAACCTCGGAGGTCGCCGGGGAGCTGTTTTTT.

The V call is TRBV19, the J call TRBJ1-2, with 9 bases aligning to TRBD1. CDR3 length: 13 residues. J gave up 6 bases and V 7 bases, and 6 bases lay outside the gene matches. The germline V gene has CDR1 LNHDA and CDR2 SQIVND (reference sequence). CDR3 coding DNA: TGTGCCAGTACTCTGGACAGGGGACATGGCTACACCTTC. The encoded protein is CASTLDRGHGYTF. The complete variable domain, with remaining parts taken from reference TRBV19 and TRBJ1-2, reads DGGITQSPKYLFRKEGQNVTLSCEQNLNHDAMYWYRQDPGQGLRLIYYSQIVNDFQKGDIAEGYSVSREKKESFPLTVTSAQKNPTAFYLCASTLDRGHGYTFGSGTRLTVV.

V and J are TRBV28 and TRBJ1-5, with D tentatively TRBD1 (6 bases). Germline V CDR1 and CDR2: MDHEN, SYDVKM. Trimming took off 5 bases at V and 4 bases at J, with 15 bases between the two ends. CDR3 length: 15 residues. The CDR3 region has the DNA TGTGCCAGCAGTCGTTTCAGGACAGTGAATCAGCCCCAGCATTTT. This encodes CASSRFRTVNQPQHF. Using reference TRBV28 and TRBJ1-5 for the parts outside the CDR3, the full variable domain is DVKVTQSSRYLVKRTGEKVFLECVQDMDHENMFWYRQDPGLGLRLIYFSYDVKMKEKGDIPEGYSVSREKKERFSLILESASTNQTSMYLCASSRFRTVNQPQHFGDGTRLSIL.

V usage is TRBV18 and J usage is TRBJ1-1, with D tentatively TRBD1 (5 bases). The CDR3 is made up of 16 amino acids. Trimming took 2 bases from V and 5 from J, leaving 18 bases between them. CDR1 and CDR2 (germline): KGHSH, LQKENI. CDR3: CASSPFSQGSGTEAFF. The CDR3 DNA reads as TGTGCCAGCTCACCATTCAGCCAGGGTTCGGGTACTGAAGCTTTCTTT.

The rearrangement uses TRBV20-1 and TRBJ1-2; possibly TRBD1 for D (6 bases). Germline V gene lookup returns CDR1 DFQATT and CDR2 SNEGSKA (reference sequence). Trimming left V 3 bases short and J 3 bases short, with 26 bases between. The CDR3 has 18 amino acids. This chain's CDR3 is CSASPLTVGAKTDYGYTF. The CDR3 region has the DNA TGCAGTGCTAGTCCCCTTACCGTGGGGGCAAAAACCGACTATGGCTACACCTTC.

At least ten counts were recorded for this clone. J is TRBJ2-7 and V is TRBV5-5; 7 nucleotides align to TRBD1. J was trimmed by 2 bases and V by 2 bases; bases with no gene match: 4. From germline, CDR1 is SGHKS and CDR2 YYEKEE (reference sequence). This CDR3 is built from 14 residues. CDR3 sequence (DNA): TGTGCCAGCAGCTTAGGGACAGTTACCTACGAGCAGTACTTC. It is translated as CASSLGTVTYEQYF.

The chain has TRBV7-3 and TRBJ2-1; no clear D gene. Germline V gene lookup returns CDR1 SGHTA and CDR2 FQGTGA. This CDR3 is 15 amino acids long. Trimming shortened V by 4 bases and J by 0 bases, and 10 bases separated the two germline ends. The CDR3 is CASSSRLGSYNEQFF. Written as DNA, the CDR3 is TGTGCCAGCAGCTCAAGACTCGGCTCCTACAATGAGCAGTTCTTC. Together with reference TRBV7-3 and TRBJ2-1, the CDR3 gives the full variable domain: GAGVSQTPSNKVTEKGKYVELRCDPISGHTALYWYRQSLGQGPEFLIYFQGTGAADDSGLPNDRFFAVRPEGSVSTLKIQRTERGDSAVYLCASSSRLGSYNEQFFGPGTRLTVL.

The chain recombines TRBV7-9 with TRBJ2-2; 8 bases line up with TRBD2. This CDR3 has 16 residues. Germline V gene data show CDR1 as SEHNR and CDR2 as FQNEAQ (reference sequence). V lost 4 bases to trimming and J lost 1 base; unmatched junction nucleotides: 5. CDR3 coding DNA: TGTGCCAGCAGCTCCCCTGCGGGGGGGAACACCGGGGAGCTGTTTTTT. Translated: CASSSPAGGNTGELFF.

The chain employs TRBV19 and TRBJ1-2, with D perhaps TRBD1 (5 bases). V was pared by 3 bases and J by 8 bases, with 13 bases between. This CDR3 spans 13 amino acids. In germline, CDR1 is LNHDA, CDR2 SQIVND (reference sequence). The CDR3 region has the DNA TGTGCCAGTAGTATGGAGGGGCTCTACGGCTACACCTTC. Translating it yields CASSMEGLYGYTF.

The rearrangement uses TRBV11-2 and TRBJ2-3; D may be TRBD2 (5 bases). Between the trimmed V and J ends, which lost 7 bases and 4 bases, there was a span of 12 bases. Germline V gives CDR1 SGHAT, CDR2 FQNNGV. CDR3 length: 13 residues. CDR3 bases: TGTGCCAGCAACGGAGGTCGGGCAGATACGCAGTATTTT. This translates into CASNGGRADTQYF. Complete variable domain (other parts from reference TRBV11-2 and TRBJ2-3): EAGVAQSPRYKIIEKRQSVAFWCNPISGHATLYWYQQILGQGPKLLIQFQNNGVVDDSQLPKDRFSAERLKGVDSTLKIQPAKLEDSAVYLCASNGGRADTQYFGPGTRLTVL.

In this sample, this clone turned up many times. The chain employs TRBV7-6 and TRBJ2-5; 7 nucleotides line up with TRBD2. There are 16 residues in the CDR3. The V segment lost 1 base and the J segment 2 bases; nucleotides outside the gene matches: 7. Germline values: CDR1 SGHVS, CDR2 FNYEAQ. The CDR3 region is CASSLGGASGQETQYF. CDR3 sequence (DNA): TGTGCCAGCAGCTTAGGTGGGGCTAGCGGACAAGAGACCCAGTACTTC.

The chain joins TRBV6-5 to TRBJ2-1; 11 bases match TRBD2. Germline V gene data show CDR1 as MNHEY and CDR2 as SVGAGI. The CDR3 spans 14 residues. The V gene end was trimmed by 6 bases and the J gene end by 7 bases; junction bases not matched to a gene: 5. This CDR3 is CASSIAGGRNEQFF. The CDR3 nucleotides read TGTGCCAGCAGCATAGCGGGGGGGCGGAATGAGCAGTTCTTC.

This clone has ten or more counts. Other DNA sequences in the same sample also yield this CDR3. The rearrangement links TRBV5-1 to TRBJ1-2; 7 bases agree with TRBD1. CDR1 and CDR2 (germline): SGHRS, YFSETQ. CDR3 length: 15 amino acids. V was clipped by 1 base and J by 0 bases; unmatched bases: 3. CDR3: CASSLRTGANYGYTF. The CDR3 DNA follows: TGCGCCAGCAGCTTGAGGACAGGAGCTAACTATGGCTACACCTTC. Drawing the rest from reference TRBV5-1 and TRBJ1-2, the complete variable domain is KAGVTQTPRYLIKTRGQQVTLSCSPISGHRSVSWYQQTPGQGLQFLFEYFSETQRNKGNFPGRFSGRQFSNSRSEMNVSTLELGDSALYLCASSLRTGANYGYTFGSGTRLTVV.

This clone was seen once. The gene calls are TRBV5-6 and TRBJ1-2; D is unresolved. Between the trimmed V and J ends, which lost 0 bases and 5 bases, there was a span of 11 bases. Germline CDR1 is SGHDT and CDR2 is YYEEEE. The CDR3 spans 14 residues. The DNA of the CDR3 is TGTGCCAGCAGCTTGGACGGGGTGCGATATGGCTACACCTTC. Its protein product is CASSLDGVRYGYTF.

The rearrangement joins TRBV7-6 to TRBJ2-7; TRBD1 might be the D (6 bases). CDR3 size: 17 residues. Trimming removed 0 bases from V and 2 bases from J, with 17 bases in between. Germline V gene data show CDR1 as SGHVS and CDR2 as FNYEAQ. The CDR3 DNA sequence: TGTGCCAGCAGCTTAGCCCCAGGACGGACAGAACCCTACGAGCAGTACTTC. This gives the protein CASSLAPGRTEPYEQYF.

This clone came up a few times. The DNA of the CDR3 is TGTGCCAGCAGTCGCGTTTCAAGGAGGACTAGCGGCGAGGAGACGCAGTATTTT. Translated, it gives CASSRVSRRTSGEETQYF. V is TRBV28 and J is TRBJ2-3; TRBD2 matches at 10 bases. The CDR3 has 18 residues. Germline trimming cut 5 bases from V and 9 bases from J; bases unmatched to any gene: 20. Per germline, CDR1 MDHEN and CDR2 SYDVKM.

CDR3 coding DNA: TGTGCCAGCAGCGTATCCCGTGGGACAGGGTTTTACAATGAGCAGTTCTTC. It translates to CASSVSRGTGFYNEQFF. This chain connects TRBV7-8 to TRBJ2-1; TRBD1 aligns across 9 bases. V shed 5 bases and J 4 bases; nucleotides not matched to a gene: 12. In germline, CDR1 is SGHVS, CDR2 FQNEAQ. The CDR3 runs 17 residues.

The rearrangement uses TRBV30 and TRBJ2-7, with D maybe TRBD1 (5 bases). The germline CDR1 and CDR2 sequences are GTSNPN and SVGIG (reference sequence). The V and J ends lost 2 bases and 2 bases respectively, with 10 bases between them. The CDR3 length is 13 residues. The CDR3, as DNA: TGTGCCTGGAGTCCTGGGGCAACCTACGAGCAGTACTTC. Translation: CAWSPGATYEQYF.

V and J are TRBV21-1 and TRBJ2-3; TRBD1, as called in the table, went unchecked against the DNA. TRBV21-1 is annotated as a pseudogene. The CDR3 length is 18 residues. The CDR3 DNA reads TGTGCCAGCAGCTGGGGCGTGGTCGGCAGTCATCCCACAGATACGCAGTATTTT. This translates into CASSWGVVGSHPTDTQYF.

About this clone itself: In the same sample, other DNA sequences code for this CDR3. The chain combines TRBV5-1 with TRBJ1-1, with D perhaps TRBD1 (6 bases). Germline V gene lookup returns CDR1 SGHRS and CDR2 YFSETQ. Trimming stripped 0 bases from V and 5 bases from J, with 11 bases between. The CDR3 is made up of 14 amino acids. CDR3 nucleotides: TGCGCCAGCAGCTTGGCCGGGGGGCGGACTGAAGCTTTCTTT. Protein product: CASSLAGGRTEAFF.

The V gene is TRBV27, the J gene TRBJ1-1; 7 bases are a match to TRBD1. This CDR3 region has 17 residues. V trimming: 2 bases; J trimming: 3 bases; junction bases outside the gene matches: 12. In germline, CDR1 is MNHEY, CDR2 SMNVEV (reference sequence). Here the CDR3 reads CASSLRGQGVGDTEAFF. The CDR3 nucleotides are TGTGCCAGCAGTTTAAGGGGGCAGGGGGTAGGAGACACTGAAGCTTTCTTT.

The chain couples TRBV28 to TRBJ1-1, with 9 bases aligning to TRBD1. The CDR3 extends over 14 amino acids. Trimming at V came to 6 bases and at J to 6 bases, leaving 8 bases not matched to a gene. From germline, CDR1 is MDHEN and CDR2 SYDVKM. CDR3 protein: CASRGTGGFAEAFF. Written as DNA, the CDR3 is TGTGCCAGCAGGGGTACAGGGGGCTTTGCTGAAGCTTTCTTT.

The genes are TRBV7-2 and TRBJ1-2; 8 bases agree with TRBD1. The CDR3 is 11 amino acids. CDR1 SGHTA and CDR2 FQGNSA come from the germline V gene. Losses at the gene ends were 11 bases for V and 4 bases for J; bases not matched to a gene: 3. In DNA form, the CDR3 reads TGTGCCTCCGGACAGGGCTATGGCTACACCTTC. Residues: CASGQGYGYTF. The variable domain in full, completed from reference TRBV7-2 and TRBJ1-2, reads GAGVSQSPSNKVTEKGKDVELRCDPISGHTALYWYRQSLGQGLEFLIYFQGNSAPDKSGLPSDRFSAERTGGSVSTLTIQRTQQEDSAVYLCASGQGYGYTFGSGTRLTVV.

This chain links TRBV4-1 with TRBJ2-7; the match to TRBD1 covers 12 bases. Germline values: CDR1 MGHRA, CDR2 YSYEKL. V shed 0 bases, J shed 2 bases, and the junction held 2 bases outside the gene matches. This CDR3 contains 16 residues. The CDR3 loop is CASSQEGTGGTYEQYF. CDR3 sequence (DNA): TGCGCCAGCAGCCAAGAGGGGACAGGGGGCACCTACGAGCAGTACTTC.

The CDR3 loop reads CASRKDRTMGEQYF. CDR3 DNA sequence: TGTGCCAGCAGAAAGGACAGGACGATGGGCGAGCAGTACTTC. V is TRBV6-5 and J is TRBJ2-7; the match to TRBD1 covers 7 bases. The germline gives CDR1 MNHEY, CDR2 SVGAGI. V gave up 6 bases and J gave up 6 bases; unmatched junction bases: 11. The CDR3 has 14 residues.

The chain links TRBV19 to TRBJ2-7; 7 positions agree with TRBD2. Trimming took 8 bases from V and 7 from J; bases not matched to a gene: 5. This CDR3 comprises 11 residues. Germline loops: CDR1 LNHDA, CDR2 SQIVND (reference sequence). The CDR3 DNA reads as TGTGCCAGTTGGGGGGGTGAGGAGCAGTACTTC. This codes for CASWGGEEQYF. Variable domain in full (rest from reference TRBV19 and TRBJ2-7): DGGITQSPKYLFRKEGQNVTLSCEQNLNHDAMYWYRQDPGQGLRLIYYSQIVNDFQKGDIAEGYSVSREKKESFPLTVTSAQKNPTAFYLCASWGGEEQYFGPGTRLTVT.

This clone was counted a single time. The chain links TRBV29-1 to TRBJ2-1; unclear D gene. Germline-derived CDR1 and CDR2 are SQVTM and ANQGSEA. Trimming pared 4 bases from V and 6 bases from J, leaving 4 bases between. The CDR3 has 10 amino acids. The CDR3 DNA follows: TGCAGCGTTGGCGGCAATGAGCAGTTCTTC. Translation: CSVGGNEQFF.